Included here is one T cell receptor (beta chain) sequence, with context. This sample was included in a study of blood T cells in healthy people across ages. Healthy individuals of Caucasian origin from Russia, aged about 6 to 95, served as donors. PCR was performed a second time for roughly 7 to 11 cycles using a sample-barcoded 5' primer and a J-beta primer mix. TCRdb re-called the 5' RACE reads through MiXCR, storing one row per CDR3 protein. The sample carries about 1,400,000 distinct CDR3 sequences, 35% to 45% recorded once. Germline CDR1 reads WSHSY; CDR2 reads SAAADI. This CDR3 contains 15 residues. Trimming removed 3 bases at V and 0 bases at J, with 9 bases between.

The sequence was collected from a woman between 18 and 29 years old in good health. This chain links TRBV10-2 with TRBJ1-5; D is uncertain. Sequenced sample: blood. This chain's CDR3 is CASSEAGPSNQPQHF. The CDR3 nucleotides read TGCGCCAGCAGTGAAGCAGGACCTAGCAATCAGCCCCAGCATTTT.